Listed here is a single TCR beta chain. V shed 6 bases, J shed 10 bases, and the junction held 15 bases outside the gene matches. Germline V gene data show CDR1 as KGHSH and CDR2 as LQKENI. This CDR3 has 16 residues. How the authors handled the data: Quantification of nucleated cells was approximated via reference gene primer amplification. Data came from immunoSEQ multiplex PCR; TCRdb stores just in-frame clones and leaves some out. D and trimming come from the DNA, and the V and J calls and clone size come from that table. Of 300,000 to 400,000 clones detected, around four fifths appear once; the ten largest clones hold about 2.7%. This entry belongs to a study of blood T cell repertoires in COVID-19.

V and J are TRBV18 and TRBJ2-3; the match to TRBD2 covers 11 bases. The receptor's source is a man younger than 40 with active or convalescent COVID-19. The sample was peripheral blood. The CDR3 spells CASSPAGTSGRDAQYF. The CDR3 DNA reads as TGTGCCAGCTCGCCCGCCGGGACTAGCGGACGGGATGCGCAGTATTTT.